These T cell receptor beta chains were read from a single sample in a study of cytotoxic CD8 clonotypes in ibrutinib-treated CLL. Assay: immunoSEQ multiplex PCR; the TCRdb copy retains only in-frame clones and omits some. The table shows about 120,000 clones, with 55% to 75% occurring only once. Source: PBMCs, taken after 24 months of ibrutinib treatment. These receptors came from a human donor with chronic lymphocytic leukemia. CDR3s include the opening cysteine and the closing phenylalanine or tryptophan. The order of the fields is clone size, V gene, J gene, D gene, CDR3 DNA, CDR3 protein. A D gene is named only where the DNA matches it firmly. Clone size is given for some rows only: seen once, a few or many times, or a class if the clone is expanded.

clone_size: .; v_call: TRBV25-1; j_call: TRBJ1-5; d_call: TRBD1; cdr3_nt: TGTGCCAGCAGTAGCTCGACAGGGAGCAATCAGCCCCAGCATTTT; cdr3_aa: CASSSSTGSNQPQHF
clone_size: once; v_call: TRBV28; j_call: TRBJ2-5; d_call: .; cdr3_nt: TGTGCCAGCAGTTTACAAGCGCCAGAGACCCAGTACTTC; cdr3_aa: CASSLQAPETQYF
clone_size: .; v_call: TRBV9; j_call: TRBJ2-1; d_call: TRBD1; cdr3_nt: TGTGCCAGCAGCGCGACAGGGGAGCTTGAGCAGTTCTTC; cdr3_aa: CASSATGELEQFF
clone_size: many; v_call: TRBV5-4; j_call: TRBJ2-7; d_call: .; cdr3_nt: TGTGCCAGCAGCTTGGACACCTACGAGCAGTACTTC; cdr3_aa: CASSLDTYEQYF
clone_size: .; v_call: TRBV6-1; j_call: TRBJ1-5; d_call: .; cdr3_nt: TGTGCCAGCAGTGAAGGGGCAGCCACTCAGCCCCAGCATTTT; cdr3_aa: CASSEGAATQPQHF
clone_size: .; v_call: TRBV18; j_call: TRBJ2-5; d_call: .; cdr3_nt: TGTGCCAGCTCACCTTTGCAGCTGAACCAAGAGACCCAGTACTTC; cdr3_aa: CASSPLQLNQETQYF
clone_size: .; v_call: TRBV6-1; j_call: TRBJ2-5; d_call: TRBD2; cdr3_nt: TGTGCCAGCAGTGAAGGAGCGGGGGGTTCTCCCCAAGAGACCCAGTACTTC; cdr3_aa: CASSEGAGGSPQETQYF
clone_size: .; v_call: TRBV6-5; j_call: TRBJ1-2; d_call: TRBD1; cdr3_nt: TGTGCCAGCAGTTACCCGGGACAGGGAGTCTATGGCTACACCTTC; cdr3_aa: CASSYPGQGVYGYTF
clone_size: .; v_call: TRBV10-1; j_call: TRBJ2-3; d_call: .; cdr3_nt: TGCGCCAGCAGTGAAGATACAGATACGCAGTATTTT; cdr3_aa: CASSEDTDTQYF
clone_size: .; v_call: TRBV6-1; j_call: TRBJ2-7; d_call: .; cdr3_nt: TGTGCCAGCAGTGAAGCGCAGCAGGGCTACGAGCAGTACTTC; cdr3_aa: CASSEAQQGYEQYF
clone_size: once; v_call: TRBV7-2; j_call: TRBJ1-2; d_call: .; cdr3_nt: TGTGCCAGCAGCTTAGGCAGGGGAGACTATGGCTACACTTTC; cdr3_aa: CASSLGRGDYGYTF
clone_size: .; v_call: TRBV20-1; j_call: TRBJ2-1; d_call: .; cdr3_nt: TGCAGTGCTGGGGGCGATGAGCAGTTCTTC; cdr3_aa: CSAGGDEQFF
clone_size: few; v_call: TRBV2; j_call: TRBJ2-5; d_call: TRBD1; cdr3_nt: TGTGCCAGCAGCCACCGGGACAGCTTTGGAGAGACCCAGTACTTC; cdr3_aa: CASSHRDSFGETQYF
clone_size: few; v_call: TRBV7-6; j_call: TRBJ2-5; d_call: .; cdr3_nt: TGTGCCAGCAACACTCGGGAGACCCAGTACTTC; cdr3_aa: CASNTRETQYF
clone_size: .; v_call: TRBV5-1; j_call: TRBJ1-4; d_call: TRBD1; cdr3_nt: TGCGCCAGCAGCTTGGACCGACAGGGCGCTAATGAAAAACTGTTTTTT; cdr3_aa: CASSLDRQGANEKLFF
clone_size: .; v_call: TRBV29-1; j_call: TRBJ1-2; d_call: TRBD1; cdr3_nt: TGCAGCGCTGGGGACAGCCGAGCTAACTATGGCTACACCTTC; cdr3_aa: CSAGDSRANYGYTF
clone_size: .; v_call: TRBV5-4; j_call: TRBJ2-2; d_call: TRBD1; cdr3_nt: TGTGCCAGCAGCCTCGGACAGGGGGAGTACGGGGAGCTGTTTTTT; cdr3_aa: CASSLGQGEYGELFF
clone_size: .; v_call: TRBV5-6; j_call: TRBJ2-3; d_call: TRBD1; cdr3_nt: TGTGCCAGCAGCTTGTGGACAGGGCCAGATACGCAGTATTTT; cdr3_aa: CASSLWTGPDTQYF
clone_size: few; v_call: TRBV7-9; j_call: TRBJ1-6; d_call: TRBD1; cdr3_nt: TGTGCCAGCAGCCATCCAGGGGGTTCACCCCTCCACTTT; cdr3_aa: CASSHPGGSPLHF
clone_size: .; v_call: TRBV27; j_call: TRBJ2-1; d_call: TRBD2; cdr3_nt: TGTGCCAGCAGCCTATTAAAGACGGGACTAGCGAAACACAATGAGCAGTTCTTC; cdr3_aa: CASSLLKTGLAKHNEQFF
clone_size: .; v_call: TRBV19; j_call: TRBJ1-5; d_call: TRBD1; cdr3_nt: TGTGCCAGTAGTTGGGGGACAGGGAAAGGCAATCAGCCCCAGCATTTT; cdr3_aa: CASSWGTGKGNQPQHF
clone_size: .; v_call: TRBV30; j_call: TRBJ2-1; d_call: TRBD1; cdr3_nt: TGTGCCTGGAGTGCGTCCGGGACAGGGGGCCATGAGCAGTTCTTC; cdr3_aa: CAWSASGTGGHEQFF
clone_size: few; v_call: TRBV4-2; j_call: TRBJ1-2; d_call: TRBD1; cdr3_nt: TGTGCCAGCAGCCCAGGGGGGACCTATGGCTACACCTTC; cdr3_aa: CASSPGGTYGYTF
clone_size: .; v_call: TRBV6-5; j_call: TRBJ2-7; d_call: TRBD1; cdr3_nt: TGTGCCAGCACAGGGGGCTACGAGCAGTACTTC; cdr3_aa: CASTGGYEQYF
clone_size: .; v_call: TRBV6-4; j_call: TRBJ1-1; d_call: TRBD1; cdr3_nt: TGTGCCAGCACCGGACAGGGGGGGAACACTGAAGCTTTCTTT; cdr3_aa: CASTGQGGNTEAFF
clone_size: .; v_call: TRBV2; j_call: TRBJ1-1; d_call: .; cdr3_nt: TGTGCCAGCAGTGAAGTTCGAGGGAGGGAAGCTTTCTTT; cdr3_aa: CASSEVRGREAFF
clone_size: .; v_call: TRBV9; j_call: TRBJ2-5; d_call: TRBD2; cdr3_nt: TGTGCCAGCAGCGTCCTAGCGGGGGCCGATCAGGGCAAAGAGACCCAGTACTTC; cdr3_aa: CASSVLAGADQGKETQYF
clone_size: .; v_call: TRBV28; j_call: TRBJ2-7; d_call: .; cdr3_nt: TGTGCCAGCAGTTCGGACTACGAGCAGTACTTC; cdr3_aa: CASSSDYEQYF
clone_size: .; v_call: TRBV30; j_call: TRBJ1-6; d_call: .; cdr3_nt: TGTGCCTGGAGTGTACGGCTCGCCGAGGGTTCACCCCTCCACTTT; cdr3_aa: CAWSVRLAEGSPLHF
clone_size: few; v_call: TRBV2; j_call: TRBJ1-1; d_call: .; cdr3_nt: TGTGCCAGCAGTCGCTTCACAGGCGTGGGGTTTCGGGCTTTCTTT; cdr3_aa: CASSRFTGVGFRAFF
clone_size: .; v_call: TRBV7-2; j_call: TRBJ1-5; d_call: .; cdr3_nt: TGTGCCAGCACAAATCAGCCCCAGCATTTT; cdr3_aa: CASTNQPQHF
clone_size: .; v_call: TRBV7-3; j_call: TRBJ1-2; d_call: .; cdr3_nt: TGTGCCAGCAGCTTACGGTCACCATCACCTATGGATGGCTACACCTTC; cdr3_aa: CASSLRSPSPMDGYTF
clone_size: .; v_call: TRBV4-1; j_call: TRBJ1-3; d_call: .; cdr3_nt: TGCGCCAGCAGCCAAAAGGACGGAGGGAGCGGAAACACCATATATTTT; cdr3_aa: CASSQKDGGSGNTIYF
clone_size: .; v_call: TRBV29-1; j_call: TRBJ2-7; d_call: TRBD1; cdr3_nt: TGCAGCGTTGAGGCGGGACAGGGTTCCTACGAGCAGTACTTC; cdr3_aa: CSVEAGQGSYEQYF
clone_size: few; v_call: TRBV28; j_call: TRBJ1-5; d_call: .; cdr3_nt: TGTGCCAGCCGAGCTCAGAATCAGCCCCAGCATTTT; cdr3_aa: CASRAQNQPQHF
clone_size: .; v_call: TRBV30; j_call: TRBJ1-2; d_call: .; cdr3_nt: TGTGCCTGGAGTTCTACCAACTATGGCTACACCTTC; cdr3_aa: CAWSSTNYGYTF
clone_size: .; v_call: TRBV11-3; j_call: TRBJ2-2; d_call: .; cdr3_nt: TGTGCCAGCAGCTTATATCGCGCAGGGACGGACACCGGGGAGCTGTTTTTT; cdr3_aa: CASSLYRAGTDTGELFF
clone_size: .; v_call: TRBV13; j_call: TRBJ1-1; d_call: .; cdr3_nt: TGTGCCAGCAGCTTGCCACCGGGACGGGCTCTACCCGAAGCTTTCTTT; cdr3_aa: CASSLPPGRALPEAFF
clone_size: once; v_call: TRBV9; j_call: TRBJ2-3; d_call: .; cdr3_nt: TGTGCCAGCAGCGTACATCCTGGCGGGCTAACAGATACGCAGTATTTT; cdr3_aa: CASSVHPGGLTDTQYF
clone_size: .; v_call: TRBV6-1; j_call: TRBJ2-5; d_call: .; cdr3_nt: TGTGCCAGCAGTGGGATGACAGGGAGGGCCCAAGAGACCCAGTACTTC; cdr3_aa: CASSGMTGRAQETQYF
clone_size: few; v_call: TRBV27; j_call: TRBJ1-2; d_call: TRBD1; cdr3_nt: TGTGCCAGCAGTTACGCGACAGGGGATGGCTACACCTTC; cdr3_aa: CASSYATGDGYTF
clone_size: .; v_call: TRBV4-1; j_call: TRBJ1-4; d_call: .; cdr3_nt: TGCGCCAGCAGCCGCATTCTGGGAGCAACTAATGAAAAACTGTTTTTT; cdr3_aa: CASSRILGATNEKLFF
clone_size: .; v_call: TRBV6-5; j_call: TRBJ1-4; d_call: .; cdr3_nt: TGTGCCAGCAGTCGGGCAACTAATGAAAAACTGTTTTTT; cdr3_aa: CASSRATNEKLFF
clone_size: .; v_call: TRBV18; j_call: TRBJ2-6; d_call: .; cdr3_nt: TGTGCCAGCTCACCCGCCGGGACAATGACCTCTGGGGCCAACGTCCTGACTTTC; cdr3_aa: CASSPAGTMTSGANVLTF
clone_size: few; v_call: TRBV27; j_call: TRBJ1-2; d_call: .; cdr3_nt: TGTGCCAGCAGACAGGGAGATAGGGGCTACACCTTC; cdr3_aa: CASRQGDRGYTF